The clone carrying this T cell receptor beta chain was seen ten or more times. The length of the CDR3 is 13 residues. Unmatched junction bases numbered 4, after V lost 2 bases and J lost 7 bases. For TCRbeta, the library was prepared with unique molecular identifiers. One entry per CDR3 protein results from TCRdb running MiXCR on the PCR reads. The sample consists of about 290,000 distinct CDR3 sequences, around 10% of them appearing once. These data come from a study of T-cell reconstitution after alpha-beta-depleted transplantation in children. This TCR was recovered from a boy under two years old with acute myeloid leukemia, due to receive a stem cell transplant. Sequencing used PBMCs, obtained before TCRalphabeta/CD19-depleted stem cell transplant. This rearrangement joins TRBV12-3 or TRBV12-4 to TRBJ1-2, with 7 bases fitting TRBD1. CDR3 bases: TGTGCCAGCAGTTTAAGGGGGCGCGGTGGCTACACCTTC. It codes for CASSLRGRGGYTF.